This T cell receptor beta chain emerged from a study of blood T cell repertoires in COVID-19. This clone occurred once. Clones were read by immunoSEQ multiplex PCR, and TCRdb kept only the in-frame ones, dropping some. The sample consists of tens of thousands of clones, around three quarters of them appearing once. The J segment lost 3 bases and the V segment lost 5 bases, leaving 3 bases of the junction unmatched. The CDR3 sequence is 13 residues long. The V gene's germline CDR1 is LNHDA and CDR2 SQIVND (reference sequence). Sequencing was carried out using peripheral blood. The clonotype originates from an elderly woman with active or convalescent COVID-19. The chain couples TRBV19 to TRBJ1-1, with 7 bases identical to TRBD1. The CDR3 nucleotides read TGTGCCAGTAGTCTAGGGACAGACACTGAAGCTTTCTTT. Protein: CASSLGTDTEAFF. Full variable domain (outside the CDR3, taken from reference TRBV19 and TRBJ1-1): DGGITQSPKYLFRKEGQNVTLSCEQNLNHDAMYWYRQDPGQGLRLIYYSQIVNDFQKGDIAEGYSVSREKKESFPLTVTSAQKNPTAFYLCASSLGTDTEAFFGQGTRLTVV.